These T cell receptor beta chains were read from a single sample in a study of cytomegalovirus exposure and HLA in healthy donors. Generated by immunoSEQ multiplex PCR, the TCRdb table keeps only in-frame clones and is missing some. This sample has 75,000 to 90,000 clones, with less than 85% found just once. Sample: PBMCs. Receptors were obtained from a man between 40 and 49 years old in good health and CMV-seropositive. Each CDR3 is given with its conserved first and last residue. The D gene is left open where the match is weak. Rows may omit the clone size; those that give it use once, few, many or a size class.

size	D	length	J	V	CDR3	DNA
-	TRBD1	13	TRBJ1-2	TRBV25-1	CASRPTGERGYTF	TGTGCCAGCAGACCGACAGGGGAGCGAGGCTACACCTTC
-	TRBD2	15	TRBJ2-1	TRBV6-1	CASSELAGAYNEQFF	TGTGCCAGCAGTGAACTAGCGGGAGCTTACAATGAGCAGTTCTTC
-	-	13	TRBJ2-3	TRBV4-1	CASSQGPGDTQYF	TGCGCCAGCAGCCAGGGCCCGGGGGATACGCAGTATTTT
-	TRBD1	13	TRBJ1-1	TRBV7-6	CASSSVTGMEAFF	TGTGCCAGCAGCTCCGTGACAGGGATGGAAGCTTTCTTT
-	-	15	TRBJ2-7	TRBV6-1	CASSEALRGNNEQYF	TGTGCCAGCAGTGAAGCGCTTCGCGGGAATAACGAGCAGTACTTC
-	-	14	TRBJ2-7	TRBV19	CASSIGKQGNEQYF	TGTGCCAGTAGTATTGGGAAACAGGGCAACGAGCAGTACTTC
-	-	14	TRBJ2-2	TRBV6-5	CASIPGGVTGELFF	TGTGCCAGCATCCCTGGGGGCGTCACCGGGGAGCTGTTTTTT
once	TRBD2	14	TRBJ2-7	TRBV28	CASSWGTSGYEQYF	TGTGCCAGCAGTTGGGGGACTAGCGGGTACGAGCAGTACTTC
-	TRBD1	16	TRBJ2-7	TRBV25-1	CASSAPHDRGKNEQYF	TGTGCCAGCAGTGCACCCCATGACAGGGGGAAAAACGAGCAGTACTTC
-	-	14	TRBJ2-7	TRBV5-1	CASKVADNPYEQYF	TGCGCCAGCAAGGTAGCGGATAACCCCTACGAGCAGTACTTC
few	-	15	TRBJ2-6	TRBV7-9	CASSLGASGANVLTF	TGTGCCAGCAGCTTAGGGGCTTCCGGGGCCAACGTCCTGACTTTC
-	-	14	TRBJ1-6	TRBV27	CASSLRDTNSPLHF	TGTGCCAGCAGCCTCCGGGACACCAATTCACCCCTCCACTTT
-	-	13	TRBJ1-5	TRBV15	CATSRQVEKPQHF	TGTGCCACCAGCCGACAGGTCGAAAAGCCCCAGCATTTT
-	-	13	TRBJ1-5	TRBV7-2	CASSAAGDQPQHF	TGTGCCAGCAGCGCCGCGGGGGATCAGCCCCAGCATTTT
-	TRBD1	16	TRBJ1-5	TRBV28	CASSSFGQGAEQPQHF	TGTGCCAGCAGTTCATTCGGACAGGGGGCGGAGCAGCCCCAGCATTTT
-	TRBD1	17	TRBJ1-6	TRBV23-1	CASSQSGGGARNSPLHF	TGCGCCAGCAGTCAATCCGGAGGGGGCGCCAGGAATTCACCCCTCCACTTT
-	TRBD2	15	TRBJ2-5	TRBV5-1	CASSPGLAVQETQYF	TGCGCTAGCAGCCCGGGGCTAGCGGTACAAGAGACCCAGTACTTC
-	TRBD1	14	TRBJ2-3	TRBV19	CASTRTGGTDTQYF	TGTGCCAGTACCAGGACAGGGGGCACAGATACGCAGTATTTT
once	TRBD1	19	TRBJ1-1	TRBV11-3	CASSLEGAAQGAMNTEAFF	TGTGCCAGCAGCTTAGAGGGGGCTGCACAGGGGGCCATGAACACTGAAGCTTTCTTT
-	-	13	TRBJ2-2	TRBV9	CASSVVEGGELFF	TGTGCCAGCAGCGTGGTTGAGGGCGGGGAGCTGTTTTTT
-	TRBD1	13	TRBJ2-7	TRBV29-1	CSARDRGLYEQYF	TGCAGCGCCCGGGACAGGGGGCTCTACGAGCAGTACTTC
-	TRBD1	14	TRBJ2-5	TRBV27	CASSFNRGRETQYF	TGTGCCAGCAGTTTTAACAGGGGAAGAGAGACCCAGTACTTC
-	-	14	TRBJ1-6	TRBV19	CASRDSSYNSPLHF	TGCGCCAGTAGAGACAGCTCCTATAATTCACCCCTCCACTTT
-	-	16	TRBJ1-1	TRBV2	CASSRKSSGIRTEAFF	TGTGCCAGCAGCCGGAAAAGTTCAGGGATAAGGACTGAAGCTTTCTTT
-	-	12	TRBJ2-7	TRBV28	CATQGNACEQYF	TGTGCCACGCAGGGTAATGCATGCGAGCAGTACTTC
once	TRBD1	15	TRBJ1-2	TRBV28	CASSTRDRRRYGYTF	TGTGCCAGCAGTACACGGGACAGACGTAGATATGGCTACACCTTC
-	TRBD2	15	TRBJ2-7	TRBV7-9	CASSGLGTRPYEQYF	TGTGCCAGCAGCGGGCTCGGGACTAGACCCTACGAGCAGTACTTC
-	-	17	TRBJ2-2	TRBV9	CASSPHPVAANTGELFF	TGTGCCAGCAGCCCCCATCCGGTAGCGGCCAACACCGGGGAGCTGTTTTTT
-	TRBD1	16	TRBJ1-1	TRBV7-6	CASSRTGLGANTEAFF	TGTGCCAGCAGCAGGACAGGGCTGGGGGCGAACACTGAAGCTTTCTTT
-	TRBD1	14	TRBJ2-3	TRBV6-1	CAAGRGTGTDTQYF	TGTGCCGCAGGAAGGGGGACAGGCACAGATACGCAGTATTTT
-	TRBD1	17	TRBJ1-6	TRBV23-1	CASSHRDRSSYNSPLHF	TGCGCCAGCAGCCACCGGGACAGAAGCTCCTATAATTCACCCCTCCACTTT
-	-	16	TRBJ1-6	TRBV6-5	CASSSRRASYNSPLHF	TGTGCCAGCAGTTCACGGCGGGCCTCCTATAATTCACCCCTCCACTTT
once	-	16	TRBJ2-1	TRBV6-4	CASTPTPGTGADEQFF	TGTGCCAGCACCCCCACCCCCGGGACTGGCGCCGATGAGCAGTTCTTC
once	-	15	TRBJ1-6	TRBV14	CASSQSSSANSPLHF	TGTGCCAGCAGCCAGTCGTCTTCTGCGAATTCACCCCTCCACTTT
-	TRBD1	16	TRBJ2-3	TRBV27	CASSFLGGTGSDTQYF	TGTGCCAGCAGTTTCTTGGGCGGGACAGGGTCCGATACGCAGTATTTT
-	TRBD1	14	TRBJ1-4	TRBV5-6	CASSRDRGLEKLFF	TGTGCCAGCAGCCGGGACAGGGGGCTTGAAAAACTGTTTTTT
-	TRBD1	15	TRBJ2-7	TRBV4-1	CASSQAPRQGSKQYF	TGCGCCAGCAGCCAAGCCCCCCGACAGGGTTCAAAGCAGTACTTC
-	TRBD2	16	TRBJ2-1	TRBV15	CATSRVLAGGVNEQFF	TGTGCCACCAGCAGAGTTTTAGCGGGGGGGGTCAATGAGCAGTTCTTC
-	TRBD1	14	TRBJ1-5	TRBV5-8	CASSWDRGDQSQHF	TGTGCCAGCAGCTGGGACAGGGGGGACCAGTCCCAGCATTTT